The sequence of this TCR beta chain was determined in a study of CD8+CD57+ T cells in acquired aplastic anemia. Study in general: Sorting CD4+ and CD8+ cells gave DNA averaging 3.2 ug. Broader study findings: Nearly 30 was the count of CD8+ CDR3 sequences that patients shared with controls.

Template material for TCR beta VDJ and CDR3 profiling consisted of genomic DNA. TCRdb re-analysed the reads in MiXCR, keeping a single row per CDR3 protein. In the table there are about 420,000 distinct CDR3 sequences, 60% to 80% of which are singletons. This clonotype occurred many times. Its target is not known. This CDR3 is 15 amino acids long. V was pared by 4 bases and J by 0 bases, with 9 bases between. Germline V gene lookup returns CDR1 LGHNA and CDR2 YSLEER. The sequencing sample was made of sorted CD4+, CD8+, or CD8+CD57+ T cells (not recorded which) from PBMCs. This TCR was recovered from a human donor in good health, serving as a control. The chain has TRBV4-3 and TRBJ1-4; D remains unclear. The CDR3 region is CASSLQTSTNEKLFF. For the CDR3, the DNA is TGCGCCAGCAGCCTTCAGACCTCAACTAATGAAAAACTGTTTTTT.